These T cell receptor beta chains were read from a single sample in a study of technical replicates of blood from a handful of donors. Only in-frame clones appear in the TCRdb table, and some are missing; sequencing was by immunoSEQ multiplex PCR. The sample has about 59,000 clones, 93% seen once. Sequenced sample: PBMCs. Receptors originate from a human donor in good health. Some clones in this sample may be carry-over from other donors' samples. The CDR3 runs from the conserved cysteine through the conserved F or W. D genes are given only for firm matches. Size is stated for part of the rows, as once, few or many counts, or as a class when the clone is expanded.

>TRBV27|few|TRBD2|TRBJ2-7
CASSLGLAYEQYF
TGTGCCAGCAGCCTAGGACTAGCCTACGAGCAGTACTTC
>TRBV6-1|NA|TRBD1|TRBJ1-2
CASSGSGTGERYGYTF
TGTGCCAGCAGTGGATCCGGGACAGGGGAGCGGTATGGCTACACCTTC
>TRBV5-5|NA|TRBD1|TRBJ1-5
CASSSGTGLQPQHF
TGTGCCAGCAGCTCCGGGACAGGACTACAGCCCCAGCATTTT
>TRBV25-1|NA|NA|TRBJ1-1
CASSVRGSLYFF
TGTGCCAGCAGTGTAAGGGGCTCGTTGTATTTCTTT
>TRBV7-8|NA|TRBD2|TRBJ2-1
CASSLVGRAAGSEQFF
TGTGCCAGTAGCTTAGTCGGGAGGGCGGCTGGGAGTGAGCAGTTCTTC
>TRBV30|NA|TRBD2|TRBJ2-5
CAWSWTSGGQETQYF
TGTGCCTGGAGTTGGACTAGCGGGGGCCAAGAGACCCAGTACTTC
>TRBV5-4|few|NA|TRBJ2-2
CASSLFSRNTGELFF
TGTGCCAGCAGCTTGTTCTCCCGTAACACCGGGGAGCTGTTTTTT
>TRBV10-3|NA|TRBD1|TRBJ1-5
CAISEVRGTAHQPQHF
TGTGCCATCAGTGAAGTACGCGGGACAGCCCATCAGCCCCAGCATTTT
>TRBV5-1|NA|TRBD2|TRBJ2-1
CASSSSGGAREQFF
TGCGCCAGCAGCTCTAGCGGGGGGGCACGTGAGCAGTTCTTC
>TRBV9|NA|NA|TRBJ2-2
CASSVGQRHTGELFF
TGTGCCAGCAGCGTAGGACAGCGCCACACCGGGGAGCTGTTTTTT
>TRBV5-4|NA|TRBD1|TRBJ1-1
CASSFGTGRSEAFF
TGTGCCAGCAGCTTTGGGACAGGACGCTCTGAAGCTTTCTTT
>TRBV30|NA|TRBD1|TRBJ1-4
CAWTGGSDEKLFF
TGTGCCTGGACAGGGGGAAGTGATGAAAAACTGTTTTTT
>TRBV15|once|TRBD1|TRBJ2-7
CATSSATGFYEQYF
TGTGCCACCAGCTCAGCGACAGGGTTCTACGAGCAGTACTTC
>TRBV5-1|NA|NA|TRBJ2-7
CASSLGQSTYEQYF
TGCGCCAGCAGCTTGGGACAGAGTACCTACGAGCAGTACTTC
>TRBV5-8|NA|NA|TRBJ2-7
CASQTRGRHEQYF
TGTGCCAGCCAAACCCGGGGGAGGCACGAGCAGTACTTC
>TRBV4-3|NA|NA|TRBJ1-2
CASSQDYRGGAYGYTF
TGCGCCAGCAGCCAAGATTATCGAGGAGGGGCCTATGGCTACACCTTC
>TRBV11-2|NA|NA|TRBJ2-5
CASSSLLVAETQYF
TGTGCCAGCAGCTCCTTACTAGTGGCGGAGACCCAGTACTTC
>TRBV15|NA|NA|TRBJ1-1
CATSRAGPGDTEAFF
TGTGCCACCAGCAGAGCTGGGCCAGGGGACACTGAAGCTTTCTTT
>TRBV4-3|few|TRBD2|TRBJ2-1
CASSQEGTSDNEQFF
TGCGCCAGCAGCCAAGAGGGGACTAGCGACAATGAGCAGTTCTTC
>TRBV15|NA|NA|TRBJ1-2
CATSRERDTNYGYTF
TGTGCCACCAGCAGAGAACGGGACACTAACTATGGCTACACCTTC
>TRBV11-2|NA|NA|TRBJ1-1
CASSLHMNTEAFF
TGTGCCAGCAGCTTACACATGAACACTGAAGCTTTCTTT
>TRBV7-8|many|NA|TRBJ2-7
CASSFRDSSTYEQYF
TGTGCCAGCAGCTTCCGGGACTCCTCGACCTACGAGCAGTACTTC
>TRBV19|NA|TRBD2|TRBJ2-6
CASSVDGLVSGANVLTF
TGTGCCAGTAGTGTTGACGGACTAGTCTCTGGGGCCAACGTCCTGACTTTC
>TRBV6-5|NA|TRBD2|TRBJ2-7
CASSLSAGAYEQYF
TGTGCCAGCAGTTTATCAGCGGGAGCCTACGAGCAGTACTTC
>TRBV13|NA|TRBD1|TRBJ1-1
CASSPSRTGGKGTRAFF
TGTGCCAGCAGCCCAAGCCGGACAGGGGGCAAAGGTACACGAGCTTTCTTT
>TRBV30|NA|NA|TRBJ2-2
CAWTQPRVRTGELFF
TGTGCCTGGACCCAGCCCAGGGTCAGGACCGGGGAGCTGTTTTTT
>TRBV29-1|NA|TRBD1|TRBJ2-3
CSVGQGTDTQYF
TGCAGCGTTGGACAGGGAACAGATACGCAGTATTTT
>TRBV5-1|medium-sized|NA|TRBJ1-1
CASSLAGGYTEAFF
TGCGCCAGCAGCTTGGCGGGGGGGTACACTGAAGCTTTCTTT
>TRBV4-2|once|TRBD2|TRBJ2-7
CASSQGLSSGSGEQYF
TGTGCCAGCAGCCAAGGGCTGAGTAGCGGGAGTGGCGAGCAGTACTTC
>TRBV4-1|NA|NA|TRBJ2-7
CASSQETRGEQYF
TGCGCCAGCAGCCAAGAAACTAGGGGGGAGCAGTACTTC
>TRBV4-1|NA|NA|TRBJ2-1
CASSQAGANYNEQFF
TGCGCCAGCAGCCAAGCGGGAGCCAACTACAATGAGCAGTTCTTC
>TRBV29-1|NA|NA|TRBJ1-1
CSVEDWTARGTEAFF
TGCAGCGTTGAAGACTGGACAGCCCGAGGCACTGAAGCTTTCTTT
>TRBV19|once|NA|TRBJ2-3
CASSRLLETDTQYF
TGTGCCAGTAGTAGACTTTTGGAAACAGATACGCAGTATTTT
>TRBV19|once|NA|TRBJ2-3
CASSTGYLRTDTQYF
TGTGCCAGTAGTACAGGGTACTTGCGTACAGATACGCAGTATTTT
>TRBV19|NA|NA|TRBJ1-5
CASSIRGFGNQPQHF
TGTGCCAGTAGTATACGAGGGTTTGGCAATCAGCCCCAGCATTTT
>TRBV20-1|NA|NA|TRBJ2-7
CSAIDNYEQYF
TGCAGTGCTATAGATAACTACGAGCAGTACTTC
>TRBV2|NA|NA|TRBJ1-5
CASTYYGQPQHF
TGTGCCAGCACGTACTACGGGCAGCCCCAGCATTTT
>TRBV14|once|TRBD2|TRBJ2-7
CASSQVGGGNSYEQYF
TGTGCCAGCAGCCAGGTCGGCGGGGGGAACTCCTACGAGCAGTACTTC
>TRBV4-1|NA|TRBD1|TRBJ2-2
CASSRRDRGAGELFF
TGCGCCAGCAGCCGGAGGGACAGGGGCGCCGGGGAGCTGTTTTTT
>TRBV4-3|once|TRBD1|TRBJ2-5
CASSRTGDRQETQYF
TGCGCCAGCAGCCGGACAGGGGATAGACAAGAGACCCAGTACTTC
>TRBV30|NA|TRBD1|TRBJ2-7
CAWDSGTGVYEQYF
TGTGCCTGGGATTCCGGGACAGGGGTATACGAGCAGTACTTC